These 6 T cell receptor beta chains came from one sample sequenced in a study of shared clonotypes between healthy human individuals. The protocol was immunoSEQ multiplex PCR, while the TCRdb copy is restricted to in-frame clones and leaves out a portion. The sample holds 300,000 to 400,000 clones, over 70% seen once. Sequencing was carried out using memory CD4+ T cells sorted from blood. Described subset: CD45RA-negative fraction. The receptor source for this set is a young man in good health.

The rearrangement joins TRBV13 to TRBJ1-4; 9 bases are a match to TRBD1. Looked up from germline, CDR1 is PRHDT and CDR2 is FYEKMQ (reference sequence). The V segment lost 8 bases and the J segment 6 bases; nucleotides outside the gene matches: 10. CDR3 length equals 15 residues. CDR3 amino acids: CASRDRRTGDEKLFF. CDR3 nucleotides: TGTGCCAGCCGAGACCGGAGGACAGGGGATGAAAAACTGTTTTTT.

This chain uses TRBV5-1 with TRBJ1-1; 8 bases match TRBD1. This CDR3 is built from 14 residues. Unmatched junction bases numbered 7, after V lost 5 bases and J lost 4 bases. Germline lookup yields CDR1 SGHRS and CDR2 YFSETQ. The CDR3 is CASSPQGAGTEAFF. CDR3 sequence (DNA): TGCGCCAGCAGTCCGCAGGGGGCGGGCACTGAAGCTTTCTTT.

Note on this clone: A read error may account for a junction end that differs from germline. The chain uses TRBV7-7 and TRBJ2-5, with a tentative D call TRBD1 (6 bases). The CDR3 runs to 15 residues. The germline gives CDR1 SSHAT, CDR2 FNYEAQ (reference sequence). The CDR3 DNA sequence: TGTGCTAGCAGCTTAGGGGTTACAGGGATAGAGACCCAGTACTTC. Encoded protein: CASSLGVTGIETQYF.

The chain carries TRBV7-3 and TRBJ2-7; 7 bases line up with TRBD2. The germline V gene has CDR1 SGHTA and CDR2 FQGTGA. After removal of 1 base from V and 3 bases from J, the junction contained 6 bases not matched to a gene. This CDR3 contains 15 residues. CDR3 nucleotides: TGTGCCAGCAGCTTAAGCGGGGGTCACATCTACGAGCAGTACTTC. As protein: CASSLSGGHIYEQYF.

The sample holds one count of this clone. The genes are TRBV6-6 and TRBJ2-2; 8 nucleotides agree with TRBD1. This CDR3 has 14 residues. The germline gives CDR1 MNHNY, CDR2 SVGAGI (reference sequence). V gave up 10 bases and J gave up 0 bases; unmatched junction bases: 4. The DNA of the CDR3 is TGTGCCACACGGACAGGGACGAACACCGGGGAGCTGTTTTTT. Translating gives CATRTGTNTGELFF.

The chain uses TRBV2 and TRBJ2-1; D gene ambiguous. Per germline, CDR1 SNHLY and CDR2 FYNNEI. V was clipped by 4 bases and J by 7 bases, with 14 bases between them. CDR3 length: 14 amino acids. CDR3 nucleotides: TGTGCCAGCAGTGTTTCCCCAGCACGGAATGAGCAGTTCTTC. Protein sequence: CASSVSPARNEQFF.